The 7 T cell receptor beta chains in this list originate from one sample, sequenced in a study of Ad26.COV2.S vaccination and SARS-CoV-2 variants. Sequencing used immunoSEQ multiplex PCR; TCRdb keeps in-frame clones, though not all of them. The table lists more than 300,000 clones, less than 90% of them singletons, with 6.4% in the top ten. The treatment denotes: around 19 received Ad26.COV2.S at low or high dose, single or two shots; roughly five received placebo; per-sample allocation not given. After the first vaccine or placebo injection, samples were drawn on day 63. The sample consisted of peripheral blood, taken in a trial of Ad26.COV2.S vaccine versus placebo. The receptors were sampled from a person aged 18-65 years who received the Ad26.COV2.S COVID-19 vaccine or a placebo.

The rearrangement joins TRBV5-1 to TRBJ1-4; 7 bases map to TRBD1. The germline gives CDR1 SGHRS, CDR2 YFSETQ. The CDR3 spans 12 residues. Germline trimming cut 5 bases from V and 5 bases from J; bases unmatched to any gene: 0. The DNA of the CDR3 is TGCGCCAGCAGGACAGGGAATGAAAAACTGTTTTTT. Translating gives CASRTGNEKLFF.

This clone appeared a few times. The chain recombines TRBV2 with TRBJ2-7, with no clear D. Germline lookup yields CDR1 SNHLY and CDR2 FYNNEI. The CDR3 sequence is 14 residues long. Trimming took 6 bases from V and 5 from J, leaving 17 bases between them. CDR3 sequence: CASSPPSANNEQYF. CDR3 sequence (DNA): TGTGCCAGCAGCCCTCCGAGTGCTAATAACGAGCAGTACTTC.

The chain links TRBV7-8 to TRBJ2-3; a possible D gene is TRBD2 (6 bases). The V and J ends lost 1 base and 4 bases respectively, with 15 bases between them. From germline, CDR1 is SGHVS and CDR2 FQNEAQ. The CDR3 runs to 16 residues. CDR3: CASSLVTIADADTQYF. CDR3 DNA sequence: TGTGCCAGCAGCTTAGTTACGATAGCGGATGCAGATACGCAGTATTTT.

The V and J genes are TRBV7-2 and TRBJ2-1; perhaps TRBD2 as D (6 bases). The V end was cut by 2 bases, the J end by 0 bases, with 14 bases between. The germline gives CDR1 SGHTA, CDR2 FQGNSA. There are 17 residues in the CDR3. The CDR3 DNA reads TGTGCCAGCAGCTTACAAGGACTACGACGCTCCTACAATGAGCAGTTCTTC. Its translation is CASSLQGLRRSYNEQFF.

The V and J genes are TRBV6-4 and TRBJ2-1; maybe TRBD2 (6 bases). CDR3 length: 13 residues. CDR1 MRHNA and CDR2 SNTAGT come from the germline V gene. V dropped 2 bases and J dropped 4 bases, with 6 bases sitting between them. CDR3 coding DNA: TGTGCCAGCAGTGACGGGACTTACAATGAGCAGTTCTTC. This encodes CASSDGTYNEQFF.

The rearrangement joins TRBV11-2 to TRBJ1-3; D call uncertain. The germline V and J ends were trimmed by 1 base and 0 bases, with 7 bases remaining between them. The V gene's germline CDR1 is SGHAT and CDR2 FQNNGV. This CDR3 is 15 amino acids long. CDR3 sequence (DNA): TGTGCCAGCAGCTTAGTCGGTCTCTCTGGAAACACCATATATTTT. Its protein product is CASSLVGLSGNTIYF.

V and J are TRBV5-1 and TRBJ2-7; D might be TRBD1 or TRBD2, each matching 6 bases. Deletions cut 3 bases from V and 2 bases from J, with 15 bases between. The CDR3 totals 15 residues. The germline V gene encodes CDR1 SGHRS and CDR2 YFSETQ. This chain's CDR3 is CASSSAGGLAYEQYF. The CDR3 DNA reads as TGCGCCAGCAGCTCCGCCGGGGGCCTAGCCTACGAGCAGTACTTC.